Each of the 23 T cell receptor beta chains below was sequenced from the same sample in a study of PD-1 blockade in classical Hodgkin lymphoma. Profiled with immunoSEQ multiplex PCR; TCRdb holds only in-frame clones, not every one. The sample shows more than 40,000 clones, around 74% of them seen only once. Regarding time point: cycle 4 day 1 (C4D1), after 6 weeks of nivolumab. Every patient relapsed after autologous stem cell transplantation, and brentuximab vedotin exposure varied. The specimen comprised peripheral blood mononuclear cells (PBMCs), sampled before the fourth cycle of nivolumab. All receptors derive from a human donor with classical Hodgkin lymphoma.

The chain employs TRBV4-1 and TRBJ1-5; weak D call: TRBD1 (5 bases). Germline V gene sequence: CDR1 MGHRA, CDR2 YSYEKL. V was shortened by 0 bases and J by 3 bases, with 12 bases between the two germline ends. CDR3 length equals 16 residues. CDR3 loop: CASSQEGQGYNQPQHF. The CDR3 nucleotides read TGCGCCAGCAGCCAAGAGGGTCAGGGTTACAATCAGCCCCAGCATTTT.

In its sample, this clone was seen a few times. The chain has TRBV29-1 and TRBJ2-1; 16 bases line up with TRBD2. This CDR3 has 16 amino acids. Germline-derived CDR1 and CDR2 are SQVTM and ANQGSEA. With 5 bases clipped from V and 6 bases from J, the junction kept 7 bases outside the gene matches. This CDR3 reads CSVPGLAGGPGNEQFF. The CDR3 DNA sequence: TGCAGCGTTCCGGGACTAGCGGGGGGGCCGGGCAATGAGCAGTTCTTC.

J is TRBJ2-2 and V is TRBV27; D not certain. Germline lookup yields CDR1 MNHEY and CDR2 SMNVEV (reference sequence). The CDR3 extends over 15 amino acids. The V end lost 5 bases, the J end lost 0 bases, and 10 bases lay between the germline ends. The CDR3 bases are TGTGCCAGCAGTAGGATCCTAACGAACACCGGGGAGCTGTTTTTT. The encoded protein is CASSRILTNTGELFF.

The chain couples TRBV20-1 to TRBJ2-7; no clear D gene. The CDR3 is made up of 11 amino acids. With 0 bases removed from V and 7 bases from J, the gap between germline ends came to 7 bases. In germline, CDR1 is DFQATT, CDR2 SNEGSKA (reference sequence). The CDR3 spells CSARDSQEQYF. Written as DNA, the CDR3 is TGCAGTGCTAGAGATTCGCAAGAGCAGTACTTC.

V gene TRBV5-4 combines with J gene TRBJ2-3; the D gene could be TRBD1 or TRBD2 (5 bases each). Germline V gives CDR1 SGHNT, CDR2 YYREEE (reference sequence). Trimming cost V 2 bases and J 2 bases, with 9 bases left between them. The CDR3 extends over 14 amino acids. This CDR3 reads CASSFRGYTDTQYF. The CDR3 DNA sequence: TGTGCCAGCAGCTTCCGGGGCTACACAGATACGCAGTATTTT.

The chain employs TRBV7-8 and TRBJ2-7; D may be TRBD2 (5 bases). V was pared by 4 bases and J by 2 bases, with 12 bases between. The CDR3 sequence is 14 residues long. The germline V gene has CDR1 SGHVS and CDR2 FQNEAQ. Here the CDR3 reads CASSSRVEAYEQYF. In DNA, the CDR3 is TGTGCCAGCAGCTCAAGGGTGGAGGCCTACGAGCAGTACTTC.

The rearrangement uses TRBV7-2 and TRBJ1-3, with a possible D match to TRBD1 (6 bases). The germline V and J ends were trimmed by 4 bases and 2 bases, with 12 bases remaining between them. The length of the CDR3 is 15 residues. CDR1 and CDR2 (germline): SGHTA, FQGNSA. CDR3 nucleotide sequence: TGTGCCAGCAGCTCGAGACAGGCCCCTGGAAACACCATATATTTT. It yields the protein CASSSRQAPGNTIYF. Drawing the rest from reference TRBV7-2 and TRBJ1-3, the complete variable domain is GAGVSQSPSNKVTEKGKDVELRCDPISGHTALYWYRQSLGQGLEFLIYFQGNSAPDKSGLPSDRFSAERTGGSVSTLTIQRTQQEDSAVYLCASSSRQAPGNTIYFGEGSWLTVV.

This clone came up a few times. The junction does not match germline at one end; this may be a read error. The chain joins TRBV5-4 to TRBJ1-2; weak D call: TRBD1 (5 bases). This CDR3 comprises 16 residues. The germline CDR1 and CDR2 sequences are SGHNT and YYREEE (reference sequence). Written as DNA, the CDR3 is TGCGCCAGCAGCCAAGATGGCCAGGGCTCTAACTATGGCTACACCTTC. This encodes CASSQDGQGSNYGYTF.

The chain combines TRBV19 with TRBJ2-7; D may correspond to TRBD1 or TRBD2 (5 bases each). This CDR3 has 17 residues. Germline V lookup: CDR1 LNHDA, CDR2 SQIVND (reference sequence). V lost 6 bases to trimming and J lost 6 bases, with 27 bases between them. The CDR3 bases are TGTGCCAGTAGCCAGTATTTCGGTGCCCCCGGGACGGGCGAGCAGTACTTC. Encoded protein: CASSQYFGAPGTGEQYF.

The sample holds a few counts of this clone. J is TRBJ2-7 and V is TRBV7-8; 9 bases line up with TRBD1. Germline CDR1 SGHVS, CDR2 FQNEAQ. J gave up 3 bases and V 5 bases, and 8 bases lay outside the gene matches. CDR3 size: 15 residues. CDR3 region: CASSQHRGQGYEQYF. The CDR3 DNA is TGTGCCAGCAGCCAACACCGGGGACAGGGCTACGAGCAGTACTTC.

A few counts support this clone. The chain combines TRBV19 with TRBJ1-1; 12 nucleotides align to TRBD1. CDR1 and CDR2 (germline): LNHDA, SQIVND (reference sequence). The CDR3 contains 15 residues. V shed 9 bases, J shed 4 bases, and the junction held 9 bases outside the gene matches. As DNA, the CDR3 is TGTGCCAGCATTCCGGGACAGGGGGCGTTCACTGAAGCTTTCTTT. This codes for CASIPGQGAFTEAFF.

This clone turned up a few times. The chain recombines TRBV5-1 with TRBJ2-2; D call uncertain. V lost 0 bases, J lost 4 bases, and 10 bases lay in between. Germline-derived CDR1 and CDR2 are SGHRS and YFSETQ. This CDR3 contains 15 residues. The CDR3 is CASSLVLPTTGELFF. In nucleotides, the CDR3 is TGCGCCAGCAGCTTGGTGCTACCAACCACCGGGGAGCTGTTTTTT.

This clone was seen a few times. The chain is built from TRBV7-8 and TRBJ1-5, with D possibly being TRBD1 (6 bases). Trimming removed 3 bases from V and 4 bases from J, with 16 bases in between. CDR3 length equals 16 residues. Per the germline V gene, CDR1 is SGHVS and CDR2 is FQNEAQ. The CDR3 sequence is CASSLATRGMNQPQHF. CDR3 DNA sequence: TGTGCCAGCAGCTTGGCCACAAGGGGGATGAATCAGCCCCAGCATTTT.

The chain links TRBV11-2 to TRBJ1-2; unclear D gene. The CDR3 has 14 residues. Trimming stripped 5 bases from V and 8 bases from J, with 18 bases between. Germline values: CDR1 SGHAT, CDR2 FQNNGV. CDR3 sequence: CASSLELGTGGYTF. In DNA, the CDR3 is TGTGCCAGCAGCCTCGAGTTGGGTACGGGGGGCTACACCTTC.

The V gene is TRBV11-2, the J gene TRBJ2-7, with 8 bases lining up with TRBD1. Germline assignment: CDR1 SGHAT and CDR2 FQNNGV. The CDR3 is made up of 16 amino acids. The trim removed 4 bases at V and 7 bases at J, leaving 15 bases unmatched. DNA of the CDR3: TGTGCCAGCAGCTCTTCCTTCGGGACAGGCTCCGAAGAGCAGTACTTC. Translating it yields CASSSSFGTGSEEQYF.

This clone was detected only once. The chain couples TRBV7-9 to TRBJ2-1; D is uncertain. Germline CDR1 is SEHNR and CDR2 is FQNEAQ (reference sequence). V shed 5 bases and J shed 8 bases, with 7 bases lying between them. The CDR3 is made up of 11 amino acids. The CDR3 coding sequence is TGTGCCAGCAGCCCCAACCATGAGCAGTTCTTC. Translation gives CASSPNHEQFF. Combining the CDR3 with reference TRBV7-9 and TRBJ2-1 gives the whole variable domain DTGVSQNPRHKITKRGQNVTFRCDPISEHNRLYWYRQTLGQGPEFLTYFQNEAQLEKSRLLSDRFSAERPKGSFSTLEIQRTEQGDSAMYLCASSPNHEQFFGPGTRLTVL.

The chain joins TRBV5-8 to TRBJ1-6; 7 positions match TRBD1. With 5 bases clipped from V and 4 bases from J, the junction kept 3 bases outside the gene matches. The length of the CDR3 is 14 residues. CDR1 and CDR2 (germline): SGHTS, YDEGEE. CDR3: CASSYRGYNSPLHF. DNA for the CDR3: TGTGCCAGCAGTTACAGGGGTTATAATTCACCCCTCCACTTT. The whole variable domain, filled in from reference TRBV5-8 and TRBJ1-6, reads EAGVTQSPTHLIKTRGQQATLRCSPISGHTSVYWYQQALGLGLQFLLWYDEGEERNRGNFPPRFSGRQFPNYSSELNVNALELEDSALYLCASSYRGYNSPLHFGNGTRLTVT.

The chain couples TRBV21-1 to TRBJ2-2; TRBD1 is the table's D call and was not checked against the DNA. TRBV21-1 is marked as a pseudogene. The CDR3 contains 15 residues. The chain's CDR3 is CASSKAQGCSGELFF. The CDR3 nucleotides read TGTGCCAGCAGCAAGGCCCAGGGGTGCTCCGGGGAGCTGTTTTTT.

The rearrangement links TRBV28 to TRBJ1-1; the D gene is possibly TRBD1 (6 bases). Looked up from germline, CDR1 is MDHEN and CDR2 is SYDVKM. V lost 1 base and J 5 bases, leaving 14 bases between the germline ends. This CDR3 is built from 15 residues. The CDR3 region has the DNA TGTGCCAGCAGTTTATCTGGATGGAGGGGGACTGAAGCTTTCTTT. Amino acid sequence: CASSLSGWRGTEAFF.

The genes are TRBV5-6 and TRBJ1-2; D gene unclear. The CDR3 covers 14 residues. Germline V gene data show CDR1 as SGHDT and CDR2 as YYEEEE. Trimming left V 4 bases short and J 3 bases short, with 13 bases between. The chain's CDR3 is CASSPGGLHYGYTF. DNA for the CDR3: TGTGCCAGCAGCCCAGGAGGGCTTCACTATGGCTACACCTTC.

This clone was recorded once. J is TRBJ2-7 and V is TRBV7-9, with 8 bases aligning to TRBD2. Unmatched junction bases numbered 8, after V lost 4 bases and J lost 3 bases. The CDR3 runs to 15 residues. Germline V gene sequence: CDR1 SEHNR, CDR2 FQNEAQ (reference sequence). The CDR3 spells CASSWRGDDNYEQYF. The DNA for the CDR3 is TGTGCCAGCAGCTGGCGGGGGGACGATAACTACGAGCAGTACTTC.

This clone has only a few counts. V and J are TRBV7-9 and TRBJ2-7, with a possible D match to TRBD1 (5 bases). V shed 0 bases and J shed 4 bases, with 7 bases lying between them. In germline, CDR1 is SEHNR, CDR2 FQNEAQ (reference sequence). This CDR3 spans 13 amino acids. Here the CDR3 reads CASSLAQVYEQYF. For the CDR3, the DNA is TGTGCCAGCAGCTTAGCACAGGTTTACGAGCAGTACTTC.

The V gene is TRBV7-8, the J gene TRBJ1-1, with 7 bases that match TRBD1. This CDR3 contains 15 residues. Germline assignment: CDR1 SGHVS and CDR2 FQNEAQ. V dropped 4 bases and J dropped 4; count of bases not matched to a gene: 9. CDR3 amino acids: CASSSHWAGGTEAFF. The CDR3 region has the DNA TGTGCCAGCAGCTCTCACTGGGCAGGGGGCACTGAAGCTTTCTTT.